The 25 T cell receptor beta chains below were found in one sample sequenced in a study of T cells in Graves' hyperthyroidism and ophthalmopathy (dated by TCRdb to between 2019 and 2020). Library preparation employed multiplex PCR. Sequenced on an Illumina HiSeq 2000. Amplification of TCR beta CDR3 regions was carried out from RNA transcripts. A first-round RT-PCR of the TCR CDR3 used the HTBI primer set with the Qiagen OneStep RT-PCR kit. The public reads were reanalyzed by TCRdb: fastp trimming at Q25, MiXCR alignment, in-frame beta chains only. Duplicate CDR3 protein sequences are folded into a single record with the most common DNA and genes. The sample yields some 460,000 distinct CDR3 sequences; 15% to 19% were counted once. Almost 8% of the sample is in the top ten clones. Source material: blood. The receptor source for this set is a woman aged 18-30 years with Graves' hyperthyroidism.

The CDR3 region has the DNA TGCAGTGCTAGAGATTCAGGGATGCCGAACTATGGCTACACCTTC. This codes for CSARDSGMPNYGYTF. The genes are TRBV20-1 and TRBJ1-2; the D gene is possibly TRBD1 (5 bases). The CDR3 has 15 residues. The V end was cut by 0 bases, the J end by 2 bases, with 13 bases between. CDR1 and CDR2 from the germline V gene are DFQATT and SNEGSKA (reference sequence).

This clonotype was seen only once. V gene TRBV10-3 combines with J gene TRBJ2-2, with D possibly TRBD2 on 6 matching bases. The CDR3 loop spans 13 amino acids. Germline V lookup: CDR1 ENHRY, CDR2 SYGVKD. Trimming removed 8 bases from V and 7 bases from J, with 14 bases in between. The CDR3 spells CAIPGEGNGELFF. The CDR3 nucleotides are TGTGCCATCCCGGGAGAAGGAAACGGGGAGCTGTTTTTT.

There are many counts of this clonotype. CDR3 bases: TGTGCCAGTAGTACCGGGACGGAATGGCTGGGCTATGGCTACACCTTC. It codes for CASSTGTEWLGYGYTF. V gene TRBV19 combines with J gene TRBJ1-2; D is possibly TRBD1 (5 bases). Germline loops: CDR1 LNHDA, CDR2 SQIVND (reference sequence). Trimming shortened V by 4 bases and J by 4 bases, and 19 bases separated the two germline ends. The CDR3 length is 16 residues.

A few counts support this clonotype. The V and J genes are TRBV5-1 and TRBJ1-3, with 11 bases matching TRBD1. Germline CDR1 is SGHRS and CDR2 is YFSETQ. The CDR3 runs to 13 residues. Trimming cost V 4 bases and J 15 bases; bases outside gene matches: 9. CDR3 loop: CASSQGQGGTGYF. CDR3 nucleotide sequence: TGCGCCAGCAGCCAGGGACAGGGGGGAACCGGATATTTT. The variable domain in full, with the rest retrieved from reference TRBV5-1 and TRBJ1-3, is KAGVTQTPRYLIKTRGQQVTLSCSPISGHRSVSWYQQTPGQGLQFLFEYFSETQRNKGNFPGRFSGRQFSNSRSEMNVSTLELGDSALYLCASSQGQGGTGYFGEGSWLTVV.

The CDR3 DNA follows: TGCGCCAGCAGCCCCCGGGAGGCTGTTAACTATGGCTACACCTTC. Its translation: CASSPREAVNYGYTF. The chain is built from TRBV5-1 and TRBJ1-2; D not certain. Trimming left V 4 bases short and J 1 base short, with 14 bases between. In germline, CDR1 is SGHRS, CDR2 YFSETQ. The CDR3 is 15 residues long.

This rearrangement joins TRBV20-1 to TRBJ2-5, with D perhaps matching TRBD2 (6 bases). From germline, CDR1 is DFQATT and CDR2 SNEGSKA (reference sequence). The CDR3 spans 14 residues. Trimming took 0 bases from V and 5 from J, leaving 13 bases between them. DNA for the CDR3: TGCAGTGCTAGAGATGGAGGGATATTGGAGACCCAGTACTTC. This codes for CSARDGGILETQYF.

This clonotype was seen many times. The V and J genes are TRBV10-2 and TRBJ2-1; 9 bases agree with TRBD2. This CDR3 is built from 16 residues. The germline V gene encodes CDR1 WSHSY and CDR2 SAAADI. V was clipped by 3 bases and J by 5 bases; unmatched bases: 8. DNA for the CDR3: TGCGCCAGCAGTGATCCGGGCCTAGCGGGGCACAATGAGCAGTTCTTC. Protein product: CASSDPGLAGHNEQFF.

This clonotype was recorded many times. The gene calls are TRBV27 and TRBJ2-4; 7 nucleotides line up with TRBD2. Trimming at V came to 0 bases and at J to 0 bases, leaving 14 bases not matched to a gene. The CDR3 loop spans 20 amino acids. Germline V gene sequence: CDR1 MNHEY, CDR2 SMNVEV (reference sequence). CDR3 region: CASSLSRGLSVEIAKNIQYF. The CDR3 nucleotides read TGTGCCAGCAGTTTATCGCGGGGACTATCAGTCGAGATAGCCAAAAACATTCAGTACTTC.

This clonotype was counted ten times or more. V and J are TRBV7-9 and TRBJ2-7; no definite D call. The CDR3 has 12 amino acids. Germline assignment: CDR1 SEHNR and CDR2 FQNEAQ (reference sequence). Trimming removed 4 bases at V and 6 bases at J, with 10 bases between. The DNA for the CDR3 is TGTGCCAGCAGCTCTGATCGCCCCGAGCAGTACTTC. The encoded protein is CASSSDRPEQYF.

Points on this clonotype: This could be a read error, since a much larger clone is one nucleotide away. CDR3 residues: CASSLGASAYNSPFHF. DNA for the CDR3: TGCGCCAGCAGCTTGGGGGCGTCCGCCTATAATTCACCCTTCCACTTT. The gene calls are TRBV5-1 and TRBJ1-6; no clear D gene. Germline V CDR1 and CDR2: SGHRS, YFSETQ. The CDR3 length is 16 residues.

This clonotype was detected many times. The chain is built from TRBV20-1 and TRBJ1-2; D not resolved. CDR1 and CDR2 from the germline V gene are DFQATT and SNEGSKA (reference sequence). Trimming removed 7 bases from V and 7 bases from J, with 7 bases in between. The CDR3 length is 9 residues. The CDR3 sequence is CSGGFGYTF. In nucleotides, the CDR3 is TGCAGTGGAGGATTTGGCTACACCTTC.

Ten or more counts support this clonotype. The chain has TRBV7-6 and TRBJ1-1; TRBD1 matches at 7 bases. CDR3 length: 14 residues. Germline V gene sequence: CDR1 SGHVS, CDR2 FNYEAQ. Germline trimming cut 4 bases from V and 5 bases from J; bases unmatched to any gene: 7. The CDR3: CASSSFTGDTEAFF. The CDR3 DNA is TGTGCCAGCAGCTCTTTTACAGGGGATACTGAAGCTTTCTTT.

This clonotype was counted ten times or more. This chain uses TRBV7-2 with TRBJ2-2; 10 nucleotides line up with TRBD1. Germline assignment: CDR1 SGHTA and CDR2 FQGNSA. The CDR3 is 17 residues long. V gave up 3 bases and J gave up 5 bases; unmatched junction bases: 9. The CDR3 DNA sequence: TGTGCCAGCAGCTTCCCGGGACAGGGGTTCGCAACCGGGGAGCTGTTTTTT. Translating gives CASSFPGQGFATGELFF.

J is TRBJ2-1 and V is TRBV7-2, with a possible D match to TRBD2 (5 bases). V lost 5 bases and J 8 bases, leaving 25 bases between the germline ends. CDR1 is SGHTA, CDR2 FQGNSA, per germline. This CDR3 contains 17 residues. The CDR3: CASSPQQLATPRDEQFF. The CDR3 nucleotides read TGTGCCAGCAGCCCCCAGCAATTAGCGACTCCCCGCGATGAGCAGTTCTTC.

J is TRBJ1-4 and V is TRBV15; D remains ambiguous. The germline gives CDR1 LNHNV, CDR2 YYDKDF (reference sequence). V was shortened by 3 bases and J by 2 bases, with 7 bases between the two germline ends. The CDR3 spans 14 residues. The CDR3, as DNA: TGTGCCACCAGCAGGTCGGGGACTAATGAAAAACTGTTTTTT. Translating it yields CATSRSGTNEKLFF.

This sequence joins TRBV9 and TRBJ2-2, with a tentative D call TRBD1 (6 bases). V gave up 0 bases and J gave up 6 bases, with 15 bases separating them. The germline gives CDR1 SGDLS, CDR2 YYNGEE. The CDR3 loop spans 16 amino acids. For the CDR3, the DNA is TGTGCCAGCAGCGTAGGGGGGCGAGGTCCCGCCGGGGAGCTGTTTTTT. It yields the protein CASSVGGRGPAGELFF.

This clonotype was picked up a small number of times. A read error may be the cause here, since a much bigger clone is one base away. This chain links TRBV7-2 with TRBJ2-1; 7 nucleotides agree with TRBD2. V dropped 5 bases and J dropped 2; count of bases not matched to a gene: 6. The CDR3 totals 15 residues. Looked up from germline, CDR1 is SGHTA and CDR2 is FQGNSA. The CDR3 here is CASSVTSEPYNEQFF. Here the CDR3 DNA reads TGTGCCAGCAGCGTTACTAGCGAACCCTACAATGAGCAGTTCTTC.

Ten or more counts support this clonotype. CDR3 coding DNA: TGCAGTGCTAGAGTTAAGATCCGGAATGAGCAGTTCTTC. This sequence encodes CSARVKIRNEQFF. This chain joins TRBV20-1 and TRBJ2-1, with D unresolved. The CDR3 has 13 residues. Trimming took off 1 base at V and 7 bases at J, with 11 bases between the two ends. CDR1 is DFQATT and CDR2 is SNEGSKA in the germline V gene (reference sequence).

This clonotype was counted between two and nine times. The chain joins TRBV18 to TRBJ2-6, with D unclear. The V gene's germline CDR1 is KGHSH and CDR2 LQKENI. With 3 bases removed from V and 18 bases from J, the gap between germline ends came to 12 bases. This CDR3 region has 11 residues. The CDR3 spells CASSPDLYQTF. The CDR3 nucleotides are TGTGCCAGCTCACCGGACCTCTATCAGACTTTC.

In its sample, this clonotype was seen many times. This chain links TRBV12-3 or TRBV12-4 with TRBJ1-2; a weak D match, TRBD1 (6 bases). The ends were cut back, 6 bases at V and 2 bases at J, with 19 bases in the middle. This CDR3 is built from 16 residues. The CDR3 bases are TGTGCCAGCAGCGAAAAGCGACAGGACCCAAACTATGGCTACACCTTC. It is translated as CASSEKRQDPNYGYTF.

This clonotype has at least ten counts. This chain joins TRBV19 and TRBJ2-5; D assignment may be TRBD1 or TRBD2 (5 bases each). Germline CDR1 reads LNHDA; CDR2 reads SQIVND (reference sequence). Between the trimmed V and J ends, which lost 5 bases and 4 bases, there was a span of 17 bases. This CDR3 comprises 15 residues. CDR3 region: CASSPRSGRGETQYF. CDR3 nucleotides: TGTGCCAGTAGTCCCCGCTCGGGAAGGGGAGAGACCCAGTACTTC. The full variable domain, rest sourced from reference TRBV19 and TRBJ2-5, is DGGITQSPKYLFRKEGQNVTLSCEQNLNHDAMYWYRQDPGQGLRLIYYSQIVNDFQKGDIAEGYSVSREKKESFPLTVTSAQKNPTAFYLCASSPRSGRGETQYFGPGTRLLVL.

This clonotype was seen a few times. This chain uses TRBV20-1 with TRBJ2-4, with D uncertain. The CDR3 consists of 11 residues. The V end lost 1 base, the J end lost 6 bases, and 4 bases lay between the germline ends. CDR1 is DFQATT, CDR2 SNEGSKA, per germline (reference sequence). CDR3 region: CSARVGNIQYF. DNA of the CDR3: TGCAGTGCTAGAGTTGGAAACATTCAGTACTTC.

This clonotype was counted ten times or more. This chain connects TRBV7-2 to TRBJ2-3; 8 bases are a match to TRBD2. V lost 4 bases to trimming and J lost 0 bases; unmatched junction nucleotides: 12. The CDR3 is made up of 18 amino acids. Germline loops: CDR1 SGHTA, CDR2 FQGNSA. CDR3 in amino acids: CASSSGGLAGTSTDTQYF. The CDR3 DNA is TGTGCCAGCAGCTCAGGAGGTTTAGCGGGAACTAGCACAGATACGCAGTATTTT.

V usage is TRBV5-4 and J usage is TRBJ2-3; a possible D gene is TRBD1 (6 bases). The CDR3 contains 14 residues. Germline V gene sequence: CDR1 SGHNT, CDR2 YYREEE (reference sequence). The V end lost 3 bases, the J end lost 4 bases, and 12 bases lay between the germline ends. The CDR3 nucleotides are TGTGCCAGCAGCTCAGAAACAGGGCCAGATACGCAGTATTTT. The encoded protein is CASSSETGPDTQYF.

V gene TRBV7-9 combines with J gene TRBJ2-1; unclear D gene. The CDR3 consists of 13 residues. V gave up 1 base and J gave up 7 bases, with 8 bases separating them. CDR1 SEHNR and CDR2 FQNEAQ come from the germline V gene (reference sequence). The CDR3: CASSLELFNEQFF. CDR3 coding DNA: TGTGCCAGCAGCTTAGAACTCTTTAATGAGCAGTTCTTC.